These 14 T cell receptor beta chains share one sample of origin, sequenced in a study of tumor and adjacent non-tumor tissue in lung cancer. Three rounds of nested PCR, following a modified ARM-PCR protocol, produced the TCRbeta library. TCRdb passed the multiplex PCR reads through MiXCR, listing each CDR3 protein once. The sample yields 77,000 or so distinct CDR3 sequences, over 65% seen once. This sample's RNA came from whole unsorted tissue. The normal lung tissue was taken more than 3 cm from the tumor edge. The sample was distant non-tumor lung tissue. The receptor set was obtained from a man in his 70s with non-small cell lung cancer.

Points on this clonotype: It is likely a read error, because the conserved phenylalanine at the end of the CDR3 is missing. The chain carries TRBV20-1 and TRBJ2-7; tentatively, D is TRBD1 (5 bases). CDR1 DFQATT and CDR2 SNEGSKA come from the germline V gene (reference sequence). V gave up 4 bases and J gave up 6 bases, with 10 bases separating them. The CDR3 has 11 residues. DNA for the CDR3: TGCAGTGCTACTGGGGCAGTCGAGCAGTACCTC. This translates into CSATGAVEQYL.

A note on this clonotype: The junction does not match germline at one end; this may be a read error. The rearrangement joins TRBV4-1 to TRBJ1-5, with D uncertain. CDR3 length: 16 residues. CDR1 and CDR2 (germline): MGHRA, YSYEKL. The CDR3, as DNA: TGCCCCAGCGGGCAAGAGCCGACCTATAGCAATCAGCCCCAGCATTTT. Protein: CPSGQEPTYSNQPQHF.

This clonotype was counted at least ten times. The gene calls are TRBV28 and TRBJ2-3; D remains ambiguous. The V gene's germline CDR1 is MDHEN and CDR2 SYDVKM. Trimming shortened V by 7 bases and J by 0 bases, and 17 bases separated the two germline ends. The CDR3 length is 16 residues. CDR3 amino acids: CASNSPRAPSTDTQYF. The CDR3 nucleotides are TGTGCCAGCAATAGTCCGCGCGCGCCTAGCACAGATACGCAGTATTTT.

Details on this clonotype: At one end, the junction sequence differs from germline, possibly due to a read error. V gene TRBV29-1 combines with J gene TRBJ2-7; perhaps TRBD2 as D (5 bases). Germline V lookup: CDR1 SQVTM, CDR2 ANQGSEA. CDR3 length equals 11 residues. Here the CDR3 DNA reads TGTAGCGTTCGTAGCGACTACGAGCAGTACTTC. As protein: CSVRSDYEQYF.

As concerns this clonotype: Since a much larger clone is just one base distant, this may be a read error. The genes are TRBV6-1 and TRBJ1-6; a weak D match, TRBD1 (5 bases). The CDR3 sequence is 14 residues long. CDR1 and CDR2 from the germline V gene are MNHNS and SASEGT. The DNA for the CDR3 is TGTGCCAGCAGTGATGGGTCAGGGTATTCACTCCTCCACTTT. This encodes CASSDGSGYSLLHF.

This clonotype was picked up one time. The CDR3 spells CASSWGQSYKQYF. The CDR3 nucleotides read TGTGCCAGCAGCTGGGGACAGTCCTACAAACAGTACTTC. This rearrangement joins TRBV5-6 to TRBJ2-7, with 7 bases that match TRBD1. Per germline, CDR1 SGHDT and CDR2 YYEEEE. There are 13 residues in the CDR3. Unmatched junction bases numbered 10, after V lost 3 bases and J lost 10 bases.

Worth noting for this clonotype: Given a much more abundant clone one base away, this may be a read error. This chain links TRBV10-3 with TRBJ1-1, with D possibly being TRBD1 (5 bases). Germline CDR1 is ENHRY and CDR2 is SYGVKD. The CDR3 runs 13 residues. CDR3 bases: TGTGCCATATCGACAGCCATGAACACTGAAGCTCTCTTT. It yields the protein CAISTAMNTEALF.

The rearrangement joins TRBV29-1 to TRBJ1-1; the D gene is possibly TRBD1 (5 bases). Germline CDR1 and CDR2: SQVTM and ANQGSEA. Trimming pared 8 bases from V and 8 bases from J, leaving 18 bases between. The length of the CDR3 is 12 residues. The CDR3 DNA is TGCAGCACACGGGGCCAGGGCATCGAAGCTTTCTTT. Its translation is CSTRGQGIEAFF.

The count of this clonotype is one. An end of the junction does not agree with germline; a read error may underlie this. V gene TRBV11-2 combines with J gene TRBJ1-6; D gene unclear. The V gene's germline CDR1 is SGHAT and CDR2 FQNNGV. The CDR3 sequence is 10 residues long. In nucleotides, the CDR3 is TGTGCCGAAGCCCATTCGCCCCTCCACTTT. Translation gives CAEAHSPLHF.

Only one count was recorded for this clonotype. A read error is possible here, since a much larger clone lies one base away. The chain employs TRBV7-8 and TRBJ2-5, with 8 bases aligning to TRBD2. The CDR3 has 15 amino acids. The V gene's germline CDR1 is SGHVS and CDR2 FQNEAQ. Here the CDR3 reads CACSFAGGSGETQYF. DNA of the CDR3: TGTGCCTGCAGCTTCGCGGGGGGCTCGGGGGAGACCCAGTACTTC.

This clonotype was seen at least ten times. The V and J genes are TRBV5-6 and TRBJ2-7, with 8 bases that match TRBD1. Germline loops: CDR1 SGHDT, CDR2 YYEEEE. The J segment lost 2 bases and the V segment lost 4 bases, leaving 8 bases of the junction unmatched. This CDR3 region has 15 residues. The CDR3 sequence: CASSLGGQVTYEQYF. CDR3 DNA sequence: TGTGCCAGCAGCCTGGGGGGACAGGTCACCTACGAGCAGTACTTC.

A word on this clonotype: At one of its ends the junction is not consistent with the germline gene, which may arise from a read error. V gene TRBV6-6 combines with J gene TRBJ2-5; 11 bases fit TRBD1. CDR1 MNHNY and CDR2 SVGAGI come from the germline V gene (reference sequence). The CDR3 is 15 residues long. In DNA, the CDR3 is TGTACCAGCAGTGACCCCGGGACAGGGGGAGAGACCCAGTATTTC. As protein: CTSSDPGTGGETQYF.

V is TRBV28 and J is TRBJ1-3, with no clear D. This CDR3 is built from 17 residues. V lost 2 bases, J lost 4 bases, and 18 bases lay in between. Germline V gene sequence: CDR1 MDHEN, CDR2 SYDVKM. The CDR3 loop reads CASSLRFGRPTGNTIYF. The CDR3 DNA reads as TGTGCCAGCAGTTTAAGGTTTGGAAGACCTACCGGAAACACCATATATTTT. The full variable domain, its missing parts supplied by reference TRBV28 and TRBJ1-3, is DVKVTQSSRYLVKRTGEKVFLECVQDMDHENMFWYRQDPGLGLRLIYFSYDVKMKEKGDIPEGYSVSREKKERFSLILESASTNQTSMYLCASSLRFGRPTGNTIYFGEGSWLTVV.

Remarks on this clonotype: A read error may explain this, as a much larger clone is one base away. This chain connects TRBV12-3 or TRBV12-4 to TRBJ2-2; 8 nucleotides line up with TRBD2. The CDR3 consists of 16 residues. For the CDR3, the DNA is TGTGCCAGCAAGGGCGGGGGGACGCCGAACACCGTGGAGCTGTTTTTT. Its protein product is CASKGGGTPNTVELFF.